This T cell receptor (beta chain) came from a study of T cells after posttransplantation cyclophosphamide. CDR1 is KGHSH and CDR2 is LQKENI in the germline V gene. The CDR3 totals 16 residues. The repertoire was sequenced with immunoSEQ multiplex PCR; TCRdb's copy has only in-frame clones and lacks some. Listed for the sample are 20,000 to 25,000 clones, none seen a single time. Sequenced input: PBMCs. The sequence was collected from a woman aged 55-70 years in good health, CMV-negative, and a related stem cell transplant donor. The chain carries TRBV18 and TRBJ2-5; 10 nucleotides line up with TRBD1. TRBJ2-7 matches the DNA end more closely, so the J call is doubtful. CDR3 loop: CASSPEAPGTGVEQYF. DNA for the CDR3: TGTGCCAGCTCACCAGAGGCCCCCGGGACAGGGGTCGAGCAGTACTTC.